Listed here are 30 T cell receptor beta chains from one sample, sequenced in a study of blood T cell repertoires in COVID-19. The protocol was immunoSEQ multiplex PCR, while the TCRdb copy is restricted to in-frame clones and leaves out a portion. Among some 260,000 clones listed, about 88% were seen once. The sample was peripheral blood. These receptor sequences come from a woman in her forties who had recovered from COVID-19.

The V gene is TRBV7-8, the J gene TRBJ2-7; no clear D. V shed 2 bases and J shed 3 bases, with 8 bases lying between them. The germline CDR1 and CDR2 sequences are SGHVS and FQNEAQ. The CDR3 spans 13 residues. CDR3 coding DNA: TGTGCCAGCAGCTTACTTACGGGCTACGAGCAGTACTTC. Protein: CASSLLTGYEQYF.

This chain joins TRBV3-1 (or the pseudogene TRBV3-2) and TRBJ2-7; 15 positions agree with TRBD2. CDR3 size: 18 residues. Germline CDR1 and CDR2: LGHDT and YNNKEL (reference sequence). J gave up 3 bases and V 0 bases, and 6 bases lay outside the gene matches. CDR3 in amino acids: CASSQERGLAGGRYEQYF. CDR3 bases: TGTGCCAGCAGCCAAGAACGGGGACTAGCGGGGGGCCGCTACGAGCAGTACTTC.

The rearrangement uses TRBV15 and TRBJ2-7, with 7 bases fitting TRBD2. V shed 1 base and J 3 bases; nucleotides not matched to a gene: 12. The CDR3 has 17 residues. The V gene's germline CDR1 is LNHNV and CDR2 YYDKDF (reference sequence). The CDR3 DNA sequence: TGTGCCACCAGCAGAGGTTCGCGATATGGGGGGGGCTACGAGCAGTACTTC. Translation gives CATSRGSRYGGGYEQYF.

The chain uses TRBV3-1 (or the pseudogene TRBV3-2) and TRBJ2-7, with 10 positions matching TRBD1. V lost 2 bases to trimming and J lost 6 bases; unmatched junction nucleotides: 10. Germline V gene sequence: CDR1 LGHDT, CDR2 YNNKEL (reference sequence). The CDR3 has 16 amino acids. The CDR3 loop reads CASSQFRDRGRTEQYF. The CDR3 DNA sequence: TGTGCCAGCAGCCAATTCAGAGACAGGGGGCGAACCGAGCAGTACTTC.

This clone occurred once. The genes are TRBV18 and TRBJ2-4, with D tentatively TRBD2 (6 bases). V lost 2 bases and J 6 bases, leaving 17 bases between the germline ends. CDR3 length: 16 amino acids. Looked up from germline, CDR1 is KGHSH and CDR2 is LQKENI. CDR3 bases: TGTGCCAGCTCACCAACGACCGGGGGAGGAACAAACATTCAGTACTTC. As protein: CASSPTTGGGTNIQYF.

This clone has a handful of counts. The CDR3 bases are TGTGCCAGCAGCTCCAGGGGGCGAGAATCAGCTAACTATGGCTACACCTTC. This codes for CASSSRGRESANYGYTF. The chain joins TRBV7-9 to TRBJ1-2; 8 bases line up with TRBD1. V shed 4 bases and J 0 bases; nucleotides not matched to a gene: 10. Germline V lookup: CDR1 SEHNR, CDR2 FQNEAQ (reference sequence). CDR3 length: 17 residues.

The chain links TRBV10-3 to TRBJ2-1; 8 bases fit TRBD2. The germline V gene has CDR1 ENHRY and CDR2 SYGVKD. The CDR3 spans 15 residues. V lost 6 bases and J lost 0; bases outside the gene matches: 4. As DNA, the CDR3 is TGTGCCATCAGGGTTAGCGGGAACTCCTACAATGAGCAGTTCTTC. Encoded protein: CAIRVSGNSYNEQFF.

J is TRBJ1-2 and V is TRBV4-2; TRBD1 is a possible D gene (5 bases). V lost 0 bases and J lost 1, with 9 bases in between. Per germline, CDR1 LGHNA and CDR2 YNFKEQ. This CDR3 region has 15 residues. The CDR3 loop reads CASSQEGVVNYGYTF. CDR3 nucleotides: TGTGCCAGCAGCCAAGAAGGGGTAGTTAACTATGGCTACACCTTC.

Here the CDR3 reads CASRPSGGYGYTF. CDR3 coding DNA: TGTGCCAGCAGGCCCTCAGGGGGCTATGGCTACACCTTC. V is TRBV28 and J is TRBJ1-2, with TRBD1 identical over 7 bases. Germline values: CDR1 MDHEN, CDR2 SYDVKM. The V and J ends lost 6 bases and 4 bases, in that order; junction bases with no gene match: 5. There are 13 residues in the CDR3.

The chain couples TRBV7-8 to TRBJ2-1; 8 nucleotides match TRBD2. From germline, CDR1 is SGHVS and CDR2 FQNEAQ. Unmatched junction bases numbered 2, after V lost 3 bases and J lost 4 bases. The CDR3 extends over 14 amino acids. CDR3 sequence: CASSLREEYNEQFF. The DNA for the CDR3 is TGTGCCAGCAGCTTGCGGGAGGAATACAATGAGCAGTTCTTC.

V and J are TRBV5-6 and TRBJ1-4; TRBD1 might be the D (6 bases). Germline assignment: CDR1 SGHDT and CDR2 YYEEEE. Trimming removed 0 bases at V and 5 bases at J, with 11 bases between. This CDR3 is built from 15 residues. The CDR3 here is CASSLAEGGNEKLFF. CDR3 sequence (DNA): TGTGCCAGCAGCTTGGCTGAAGGGGGAAATGAAAAACTGTTTTTT.

The chain couples TRBV7-2 to TRBJ2-3; TRBD2 agrees at 10 bases. Trimming cost V 5 bases and J 4 bases; bases outside gene matches: 12. This CDR3 is built from 17 residues. CDR1 is SGHTA and CDR2 is FQGNSA in the germline V gene. The CDR3 DNA sequence: TGTGCCAGCAGCAACCGGGCTAGCGGGAGTGGAGCAGATACGCAGTATTTT. It is translated as CASSNRASGSGADTQYF.

This chain connects TRBV5-1 to TRBJ2-7, with D perhaps matching TRBD1 (7 bases). Deletions cut 4 bases from V and 3 bases from J, with 14 bases between. Looked up from germline, CDR1 is SGHRS and CDR2 is YFSETQ. CDR3 length equals 14 residues. CDR3 DNA sequence: TGCGCCAGCAGCCCCGCGGGACAGATCTACGAGCAGTACTTC. This codes for CASSPAGQIYEQYF.

This clone was counted at least ten times. The chain joins TRBV7-8 to TRBJ2-2; 10 nucleotides agree with TRBD1. The germline CDR1 and CDR2 sequences are SGHVS and FQNEAQ. CDR3 length: 14 residues. The V and J ends lost 8 bases and 5 bases, in that order; junction bases with no gene match: 5. This CDR3 reads CASEGTGVTGELFF. The CDR3 DNA follows: TGTGCCAGCGAAGGGACAGGGGTAACCGGGGAGCTGTTTTTT. The complete variable domain, with remaining parts taken from reference TRBV7-8 and TRBJ2-2, reads GAGVSQSPRYKVAKRGQDVALRCDPISGHVSLFWYQQALGQGPEFLTYFQNEAQLDKSGLPSDRFFAERPEGSVSTLKIQRTQQEDSAVYLCASEGTGVTGELFFGEGSRLTVL.

This clone was recorded a few times. The CDR3, as DNA: TGTGCCAGCAGCTTGCAGGGGGCGATCGGCGGAAACACCATATATTTT. This sequence encodes CASSLQGAIGGNTIYF. This sequence joins TRBV7-9 and TRBJ1-3; 8 bases map to TRBD1. This CDR3 region has 16 residues. Germline CDR1 and CDR2: SEHNR and FQNEAQ (reference sequence). With 3 bases clipped from V and 4 bases from J, the junction kept 8 bases outside the gene matches.

The chain recombines TRBV19 with TRBJ1-5; 9 bases match TRBD1. There are 18 residues in the CDR3. The V gene end was trimmed by 5 bases and the J gene end by 2 bases; junction bases not matched to a gene: 13. Per the germline V gene, CDR1 is LNHDA and CDR2 is SQIVND (reference sequence). The CDR3 nucleotides are TGTGCCAGTAGTCCGACGGACAGGGGAAATGAAGGCAATCAGCCCCAGCATTTT. Protein: CASSPTDRGNEGNQPQHF.

The chain uses TRBV19 and TRBJ1-2; D is uncertain. Deletions cut 5 bases from V and 6 bases from J, with 13 bases between. The germline V gene encodes CDR1 LNHDA and CDR2 SQIVND (reference sequence). The CDR3 consists of 13 residues. Here the CDR3 DNA reads TGTGCCAGTAGTTTCCGGGCCGGGGATGGCTACACCTTC. It codes for CASSFRAGDGYTF.

The rearrangement uses TRBV6-5 and TRBJ2-2; D may be TRBD2 (6 bases). The germline gives CDR1 MNHEY, CDR2 SVGAGI. The CDR3 loop spans 14 amino acids. Trimming removed 0 bases at V and 7 bases at J, with 9 bases between. In DNA form, the CDR3 reads TGTGCCAGCAGTTACTCGACGGAGGGCGGGGAGCTGTTTTTT. It encodes CASSYSTEGGELFF.

Note on this clone: One junction end does not reproduce the germline sequence, and a read error may be involved. The chain uses TRBV7-7 and TRBJ2-1, with TRBD1 matching over 8 bases. Germline V gives CDR1 SSHAT, CDR2 FNYEAQ (reference sequence). CDR3 length: 17 amino acids. CDR3 sequence: CASSLDRQGAGYNEQFF. CDR3 coding DNA: TGTGCTAGCAGCCTCGATCGTCAGGGGGCGGGCTACAATGAGCAGTTCTTC.

V usage is TRBV12-3 or TRBV12-4 and J usage is TRBJ2-5; D uncertain. The V end lost 10 bases, the J end lost 5 bases, and 14 bases lay between the germline ends. The CDR3 totals 12 residues. CDR3 protein: CATGPAAETQYF. For the CDR3, the DNA is TGTGCCACCGGCCCGGCGGCGGAGACCCAGTACTTC.

The chain combines TRBV3-1 (or the pseudogene TRBV3-2) with TRBJ2-3; perhaps TRBD1 as D (6 bases). Trimming took off 4 bases at V and 0 bases at J, with 14 bases between the two ends. The CDR3 covers 16 residues. Germline CDR1 reads LGHDT; CDR2 reads YNNKEL (reference sequence). CDR3: CASSLGPTGSTDTQYF. In DNA form, the CDR3 reads TGTGCCAGCAGCCTGGGACCCACAGGGAGCACAGATACGCAGTATTTT.

The chain recombines TRBV23-1 with TRBJ2-2, with 14 bases matching TRBD2. TRBV23-1 carries the ORF label, with uncertain function. The CDR3 covers 18 residues. V gave up 6 bases and J gave up 7 bases; unmatched junction bases: 13. CDR3 residues: CASRVLTSGRAPCGELFF. The CDR3 DNA follows: TGCGCCAGCAGAGTCTTGACTAGCGGGAGGGCCCCATGCGGGGAGCTGTTTTTT.

This clone appeared once. The chain links TRBV30 to TRBJ2-4; TRBD2 matches at 7 bases. Germline lookup yields CDR1 GTSNPN and CDR2 SVGIG (reference sequence). The V gene end was trimmed by 5 bases and the J gene end by 8 bases; junction bases not matched to a gene: 9. The CDR3 runs to 13 residues. The CDR3, as DNA: TGTGCCTGGGACCGGACTAGTAGGGACATTCAGTACTTC. Its translation is CAWDRTSRDIQYF.

This clone was recorded once. The chain is built from TRBV3-1 (or the pseudogene TRBV3-2) and TRBJ1-2, with D unclear. Trimming took 0 bases from V and 8 from J, leaving 16 bases between them. The CDR3 is 15 residues long. Per the germline V gene, CDR1 is LGHDT and CDR2 is YNNKEL (reference sequence). CDR3 coding DNA: TGTGCCAGCAGCCAAGATTTGGGCCCCTTCGGAGGCTACACCTTC. Translating it yields CASSQDLGPFGGYTF.

The chain is built from TRBV24-1 and TRBJ1-5; D gene uncertain. Trimming took 2 bases from V and 4 from J, leaving 8 bases between them. This CDR3 spans 14 amino acids. Germline CDR1 reads KGHDR; CDR2 reads SFDVKD. The CDR3 coding sequence is TGTGCCACCAGTGATTACGCCGGGAATCAGCCCCAGCATTTT. This encodes CATSDYAGNQPQHF.

The chain joins TRBV27 to TRBJ2-3; D may be TRBD2 (5 bases). The CDR3 extends over 17 amino acids. The germline V gene has CDR1 MNHEY and CDR2 SMNVEV (reference sequence). Trimming took 5 bases from V and 2 from J, leaving 20 bases between them. The CDR3 DNA reads TGTGCCAGCAGTGAGACTTTCGCAAGCGGCCACACAGATACGCAGTATTTT. Its protein product is CASSETFASGHTDTQYF.

The rearrangement links TRBV28 to TRBJ1-2; D call uncertain. V gave up 3 bases and J gave up 4 bases, with 15 bases separating them. This CDR3 region has 15 residues. Germline lookup yields CDR1 MDHEN and CDR2 SYDVKM. The CDR3 region is CASSFASSEVYGYTF. The CDR3 coding sequence is TGTGCCAGCAGTTTTGCCTCCTCAGAGGTCTATGGCTACACCTTC.

The J gene is TRBJ2-1, the V gene TRBV11-2; no reliable D call. Per the germline V gene, CDR1 is SGHAT and CDR2 is FQNNGV. V lost 8 bases and J lost 4, with 15 bases in between. This CDR3 is 14 amino acids long. The DNA for the CDR3 is TGTGCCAGCTCCCTTCGGGTCCCTTACAATGAGCAGTTCTTC. Protein product: CASSLRVPYNEQFF.

V gene TRBV28 combines with J gene TRBJ1-6; no firm D call. Germline lookup yields CDR1 MDHEN and CDR2 SYDVKM. The V end was cut by 2 bases, the J end by 0 bases, with 8 bases between. The CDR3 spans 16 residues. The CDR3: CASSLRRDSYNSPLHF. DNA of the CDR3: TGTGCCAGCAGTTTAAGGCGGGACTCCTATAATTCACCCCTCCACTTT.

The chain combines TRBV11-2 with TRBJ1-6, with TRBD1 matching 9 bases. The CDR3 runs 16 residues. After removal of 1 base from V and 6 bases from J, the junction contained 4 bases not matched to a gene. Germline CDR1 and CDR2: SGHAT and FQNNGV. CDR3 coding DNA: TGTGCCAGCAGCTTAGGGACGACAGGGGGTAATTCACCCCTCCACTTT. This codes for CASSLGTTGGNSPLHF.